Sequencing of this T cell receptor beta chain was carried out in a study of blood T cell repertoires in COVID-19. Study background: Specimens from acute and convalescent COVID-19 originated in the United States, Italy and Spain.

The ends were cut back, 3 bases at V and 7 bases at J, with 12 bases in the middle. Germline CDR1 and CDR2: MDHEN and SYDVKM. The CDR3 contains 14 residues. This clone was counted a single time. Profiled with immunoSEQ multiplex PCR; TCRdb holds only in-frame clones, not every one. This table has about 150,000 clones, 80% appearing once. Sequencing input: peripheral blood. The rearrangement links TRBV28 to TRBJ1-4; D not certain. This receptor was taken from a man aged 55 to 70 with acute or convalescent COVID-19. Here the CDR3 reads CASSLQRSGEKLFF. CDR3 DNA sequence: TGTGCCAGCAGTTTGCAACGAAGCGGTGAAAAACTGTTTTTT.